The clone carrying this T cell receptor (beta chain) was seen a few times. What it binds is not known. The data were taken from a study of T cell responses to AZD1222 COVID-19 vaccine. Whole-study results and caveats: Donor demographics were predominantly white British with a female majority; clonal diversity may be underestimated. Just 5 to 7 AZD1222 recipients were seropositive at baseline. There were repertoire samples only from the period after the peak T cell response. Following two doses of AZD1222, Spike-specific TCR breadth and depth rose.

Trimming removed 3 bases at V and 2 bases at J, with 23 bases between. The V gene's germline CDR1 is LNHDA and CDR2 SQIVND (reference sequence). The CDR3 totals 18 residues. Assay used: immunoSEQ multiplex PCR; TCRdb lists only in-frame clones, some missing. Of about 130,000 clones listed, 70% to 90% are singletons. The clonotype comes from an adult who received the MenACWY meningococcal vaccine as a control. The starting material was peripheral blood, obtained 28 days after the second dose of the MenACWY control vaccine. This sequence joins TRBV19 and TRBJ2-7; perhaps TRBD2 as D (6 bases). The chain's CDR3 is CASSISPLGWEEPYEQYF. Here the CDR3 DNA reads TGTGCCAGTAGTATTTCTCCCCTAGGGTGGGAGGAGCCCTACGAGCAGTACTTC.